The 8 T cell receptor beta chains in this list originate from one sample, sequenced in a study of blood T cells in healthy people across ages. PCR was performed a second time for about 7 to 12 cycles using a sample-barcoded 5' primer and a J-beta primer mix. In TCRdb, the 5' RACE reads were re-called with MiXCR into one record per CDR3 protein. This sample has under 850,000 distinct CDR3 sequences, with around 34% found just once. What was sequenced was blood. Receptors were obtained from a man between 18 and 29 years old in good health.

In this sample, this clonotype turned up a few times. The V call is TRBV5-1, the J call TRBJ1-1; TRBD1 matches 10 bases. With 2 bases clipped from V and 3 bases from J, the junction kept 13 bases outside the gene matches. The CDR3 covers 18 residues. Germline V CDR1 and CDR2: SGHRS, YFSETQ. CDR3 DNA: TGCGCCAGCAGCTTCTTGGGGGACAGGGGTTGGGGGGACACTGAAGCTTTCTTT. Its protein is CASSFLGDRGWGDTEAFF.

This chain connects TRBV5-1 to TRBJ1-1; D unresolved. Germline loops: CDR1 SGHRS, CDR2 YFSETQ. Trimming cost V 2 bases and J 0 bases, with 17 bases left between them. The CDR3 has 17 amino acids. The CDR3 loop is CASSLGQANPMNTEAFF. CDR3 DNA: TGCGCCAGCAGCTTAGGGCAGGCCAACCCCATGAACACTGAAGCTTTCTTT.

This clonotype has a handful of counts. The genes are TRBV12-5 and TRBJ2-7; TRBD1 matches at 7 bases. Judging by the DNA end, TRBJ2-5 fits better; the J call may be wrong. CDR1 and CDR2 from the germline V gene are LGHNT and FRNRAP. The CDR3 totals 16 residues. CDR3 amino acids: CASGLFRQGLGETQYF. As DNA, the CDR3 is TGTGCTAGTGGTTTGTTTCGACAGGGCTTGGGGGAGACCCAGTACTTC.

V usage is TRBV7-2 and J usage is TRBJ1-1; D unresolved. Germline V gene sequence: CDR1 SGHTA, CDR2 FQGNSA. The CDR3 covers 13 residues. V was cut by 5 bases and J by 4 bases, with 11 bases left in between. CDR3 nucleotide sequence: TGTGCCAGCAGCCAAAAATCGGGCACTGAAGCTTTCTTT. It specifies CASSQKSGTEAFF.

This clonotype was counted between two and nine times. This rearrangement joins TRBV7-2 to TRBJ2-1; 10 nucleotides agree with TRBD1. The CDR3 loop spans 17 amino acids. Germline V CDR1 and CDR2: SGHTA, FQGNSA. Trimming took 4 bases from V and 6 from J; bases not matched to a gene: 12. CDR3 sequence reads: CASSSGIKGQGINEQFF. CDR3 in DNA: TGTGCCAGCAGCTCTGGGATAAAGGGACAGGGGATCAATGAGCAGTTCTTC.

The V gene is TRBV29-1, the J gene TRBJ2-7; 7 nucleotides align to TRBD2. The J call is doubtful: the DNA matches TRBJ2-5 better. Germline lookup yields CDR1 SQVTM and CDR2 ANQGSEA. The CDR3 length is 13 residues. CDR3 DNA sequence: TGCAGCGTTGTGGCGGGGGAGGCGGAGACCCAGTACTTC. Encoded protein: CSVVAGEAETQYF.

The chain links TRBV11-2 to TRBJ2-7; weak D call: TRBD2 (6 bases). This CDR3 has 16 residues. CDR1 and CDR2 from the germline V gene are SGHAT and FQNNGV. V was trimmed by 2 bases and J by 6 bases, leaving 20 bases between them. The CDR3 here is CASSLKGGRIIPEQYF. DNA of the CDR3: TGTGCCAGCAGCTTAAAGGGAGGCAGAATAATCCCCGAGCAGTACTTC.

V gene TRBV12-5 combines with J gene TRBJ2-3, with D possibly TRBD1 on 6 matching bases. This CDR3 is built from 14 residues. V lost 5 bases to trimming and J lost 8 bases, with 17 bases between them. Germline V CDR1 and CDR2: LGHNT, FRNRAP. The CDR3, as DNA: TGTGCTAGTGGTGGGGACCCTAGCAGGGGTACGCAGTATTTT. Residues: CASGGDPSRGTQYF.